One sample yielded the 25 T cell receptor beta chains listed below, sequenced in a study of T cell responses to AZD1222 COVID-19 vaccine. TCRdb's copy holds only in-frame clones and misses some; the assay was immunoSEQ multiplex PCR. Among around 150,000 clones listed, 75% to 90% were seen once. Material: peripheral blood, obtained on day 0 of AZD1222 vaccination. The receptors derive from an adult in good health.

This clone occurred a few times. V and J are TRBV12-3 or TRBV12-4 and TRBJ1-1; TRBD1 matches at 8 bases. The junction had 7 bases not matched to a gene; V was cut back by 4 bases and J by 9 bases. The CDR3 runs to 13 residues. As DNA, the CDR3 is TGTGCCAGCAGTTCCGGACAGGGAGCGCAAGCTTTCTTT. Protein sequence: CASSSGQGAQAFF.

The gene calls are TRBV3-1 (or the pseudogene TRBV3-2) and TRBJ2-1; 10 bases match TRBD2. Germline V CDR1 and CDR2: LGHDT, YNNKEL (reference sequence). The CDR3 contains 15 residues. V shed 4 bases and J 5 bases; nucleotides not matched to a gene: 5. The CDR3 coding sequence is TGTGCCAGCAGCCCTTTTCTAGCGGGGGACAATGAGCAGTTCTTC. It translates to CASSPFLAGDNEQFF.

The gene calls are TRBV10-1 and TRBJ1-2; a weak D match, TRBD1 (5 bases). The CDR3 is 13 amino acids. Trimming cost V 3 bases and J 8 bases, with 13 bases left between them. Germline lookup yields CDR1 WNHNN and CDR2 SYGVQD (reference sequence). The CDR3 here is CASSDEGMLGYTF. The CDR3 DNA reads TGCGCCAGCAGTGATGAGGGGATGCTGGGCTACACCTTC.

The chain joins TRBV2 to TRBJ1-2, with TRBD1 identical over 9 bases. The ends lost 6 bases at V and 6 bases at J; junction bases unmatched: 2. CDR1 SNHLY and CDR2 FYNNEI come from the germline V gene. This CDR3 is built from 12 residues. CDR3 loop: CASSRTGDGYTF. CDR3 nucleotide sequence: TGTGCCAGCAGCCGGACAGGGGATGGCTACACCTTC.

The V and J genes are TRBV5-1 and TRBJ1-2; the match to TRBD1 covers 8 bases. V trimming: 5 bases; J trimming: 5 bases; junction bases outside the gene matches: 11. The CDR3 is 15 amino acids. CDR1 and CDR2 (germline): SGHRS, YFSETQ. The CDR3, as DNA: TGCGCCAGCAGTTCGGACAGGGTTTCGTTTTATGGCTACACCTTC. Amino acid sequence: CASSSDRVSFYGYTF.

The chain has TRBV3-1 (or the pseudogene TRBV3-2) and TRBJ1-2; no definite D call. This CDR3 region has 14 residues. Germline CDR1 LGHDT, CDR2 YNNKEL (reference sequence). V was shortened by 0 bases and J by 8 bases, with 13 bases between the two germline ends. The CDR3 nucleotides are TGTGCCAGCAGCCAAGATTTGGGGTTTGGCGGCTACACCTTC. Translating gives CASSQDLGFGGYTF.

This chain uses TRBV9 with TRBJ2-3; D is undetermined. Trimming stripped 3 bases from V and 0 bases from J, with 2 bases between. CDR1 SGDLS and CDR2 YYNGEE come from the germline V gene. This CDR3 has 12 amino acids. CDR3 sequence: CASSGSTDTQYF. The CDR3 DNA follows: TGTGCCAGCAGCGGTAGCACAGATACGCAGTATTTT.

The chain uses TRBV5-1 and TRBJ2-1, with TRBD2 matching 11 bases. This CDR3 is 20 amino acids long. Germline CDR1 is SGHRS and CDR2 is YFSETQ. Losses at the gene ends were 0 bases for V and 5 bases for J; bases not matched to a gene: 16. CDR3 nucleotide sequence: TGCGCCAGCAGCTTGGTAGGACTAGCGGGCCCCGTCGCTGGCAACAATGAGCAGTTCTTC. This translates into CASSLVGLAGPVAGNNEQFF. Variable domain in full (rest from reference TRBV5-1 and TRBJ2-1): KAGVTQTPRYLIKTRGQQVTLSCSPISGHRSVSWYQQTPGQGLQFLFEYFSETQRNKGNFPGRFSGRQFSNSRSEMNVSTLELGDSALYLCASSLVGLAGPVAGNNEQFFGPGTRLTVL.

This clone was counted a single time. CDR3 in amino acids: CAGWGGTEAFF. The CDR3 bases are TGTGCCGGGTGGGGAGGAACTGAAGCTTTCTTT. J is TRBJ1-1 and V is TRBV30; D is uncertain. Germline V gene data show CDR1 as GTSNPN and CDR2 as SVGIG (reference sequence). This CDR3 is built from 11 residues. V was cut by 8 bases and J by 5 bases, with 12 bases left in between. The full variable domain, its missing parts supplied by reference TRBV30 and TRBJ1-1, is SQTIHQWPATLVQPVGSPLSLECTVEGTSNPNLYWYRQAAGRGLQLLFYSVGIGQISSEVPQNLSASRPQDRQFILSSKKLLLSDSGFYLCAGWGGTEAFFGQGTRLTVV.

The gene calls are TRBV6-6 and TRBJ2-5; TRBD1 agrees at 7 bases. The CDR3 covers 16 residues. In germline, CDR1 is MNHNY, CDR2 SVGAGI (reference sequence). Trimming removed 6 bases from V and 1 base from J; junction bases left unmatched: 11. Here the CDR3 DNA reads TGTGCCAGCAGACCCGACAGGGTCCCGAGCCAAGAGACCCAGTACTTC. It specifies CASRPDRVPSQETQYF.

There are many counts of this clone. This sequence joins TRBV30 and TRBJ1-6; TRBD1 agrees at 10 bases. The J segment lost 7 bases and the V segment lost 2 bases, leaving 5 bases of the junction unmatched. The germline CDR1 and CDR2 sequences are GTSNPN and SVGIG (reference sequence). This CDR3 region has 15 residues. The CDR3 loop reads CAWSFPGQGNSPLHF. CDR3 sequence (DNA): TGTGCCTGGAGTTTCCCGGGACAGGGGAATTCACCCCTCCACTTT.

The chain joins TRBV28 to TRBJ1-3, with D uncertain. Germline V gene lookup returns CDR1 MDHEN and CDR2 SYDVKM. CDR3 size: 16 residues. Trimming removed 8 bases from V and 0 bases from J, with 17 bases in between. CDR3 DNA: TGTGCCAGCCTGCCGAGCAGGTCTTTCTCTGGAAACACCATATATTTT. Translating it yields CASLPSRSFSGNTIYF.

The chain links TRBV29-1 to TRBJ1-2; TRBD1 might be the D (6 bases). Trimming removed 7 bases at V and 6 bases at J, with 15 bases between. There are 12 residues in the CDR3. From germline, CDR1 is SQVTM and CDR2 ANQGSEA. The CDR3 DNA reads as TGCAGCGCCCGAAGGGGGGACGATGGCTACACCTTC. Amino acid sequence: CSARRGDDGYTF.

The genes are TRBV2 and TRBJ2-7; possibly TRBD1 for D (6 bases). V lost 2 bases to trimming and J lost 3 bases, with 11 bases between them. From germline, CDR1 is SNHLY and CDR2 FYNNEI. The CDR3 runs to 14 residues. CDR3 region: CASSETGISYEQYF. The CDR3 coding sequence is TGTGCCAGCAGTGAAACAGGGATTAGCTACGAGCAGTACTTC.

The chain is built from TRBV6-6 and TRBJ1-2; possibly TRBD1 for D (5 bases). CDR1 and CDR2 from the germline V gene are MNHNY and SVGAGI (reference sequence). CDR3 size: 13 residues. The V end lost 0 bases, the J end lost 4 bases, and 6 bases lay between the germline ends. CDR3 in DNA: TGTGCCAGCAGTTACTCAGGGGCCTATGGCTACACCTTC. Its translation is CASSYSGAYGYTF.

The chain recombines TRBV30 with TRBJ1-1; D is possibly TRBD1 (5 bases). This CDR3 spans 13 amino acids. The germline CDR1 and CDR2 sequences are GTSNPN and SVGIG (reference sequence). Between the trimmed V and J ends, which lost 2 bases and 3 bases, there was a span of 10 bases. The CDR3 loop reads CAWSYRGDTEAFF. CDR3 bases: TGTGCCTGGAGTTATAGGGGAGACACTGAAGCTTTCTTT.

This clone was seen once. CDR3 coding DNA: TGCGCCAGCAGCAAGGACATTTCTACCAAAAACATTCAGTACTTC. It translates to CASSKDISTKNIQYF. The J gene is TRBJ2-4, the V gene TRBV5-1, with D possibly matching TRBD1 (5 bases). The germline V gene encodes CDR1 SGHRS and CDR2 YFSETQ. The CDR3 sequence is 15 residues long. The V gene lost 4 bases and the J gene lost 2 bases, with 13 bases spanning the gap.

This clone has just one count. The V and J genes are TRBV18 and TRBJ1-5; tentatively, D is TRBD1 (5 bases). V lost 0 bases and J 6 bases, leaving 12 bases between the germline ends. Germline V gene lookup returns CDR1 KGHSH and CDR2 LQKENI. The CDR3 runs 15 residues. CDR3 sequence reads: CASSPPRQGFQPQHF. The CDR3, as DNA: TGTGCCAGCTCACCACCGAGGCAGGGTTTTCAGCCCCAGCATTTT.

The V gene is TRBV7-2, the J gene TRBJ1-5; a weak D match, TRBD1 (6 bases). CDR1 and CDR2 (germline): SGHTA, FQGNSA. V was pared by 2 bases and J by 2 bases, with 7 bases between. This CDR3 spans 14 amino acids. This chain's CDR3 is CASSLRQGNQPQHF. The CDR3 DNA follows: TGTGCCAGCAGCTTAAGACAGGGCAATCAGCCCCAGCATTTT.

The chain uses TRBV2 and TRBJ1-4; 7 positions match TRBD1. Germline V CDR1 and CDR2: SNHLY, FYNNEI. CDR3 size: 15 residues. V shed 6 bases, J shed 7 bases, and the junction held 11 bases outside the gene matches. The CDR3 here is CASSPSGDRPEKLFF. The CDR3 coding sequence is TGTGCCAGCAGCCCCAGTGGGGACAGACCTGAAAAACTGTTTTTT.

The CDR3 sequence: CASRFTGELFF. The CDR3 DNA follows: TGTGCCAGCAGATTCACCGGGGAGCTGTTTTTT. This chain uses TRBV11-2 with TRBJ2-2; D gene unclear. Trimming cost V 6 bases and J 4 bases, with 3 bases left between them. The germline CDR1 and CDR2 sequences are SGHAT and FQNNGV. This CDR3 contains 11 residues. Full variable domain (rest looked up from reference TRBV11-2 and TRBJ2-2): EAGVAQSPRYKIIEKRQSVAFWCNPISGHATLYWYQQILGQGPKLLIQFQNNGVVDDSQLPKDRFSAERLKGVDSTLKIQPAKLEDSAVYLCASRFTGELFFGEGSRLTVL.

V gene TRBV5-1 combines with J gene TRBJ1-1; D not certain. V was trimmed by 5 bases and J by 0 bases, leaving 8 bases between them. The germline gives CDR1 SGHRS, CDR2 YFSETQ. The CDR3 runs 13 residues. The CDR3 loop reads CASRTILNTEAFF. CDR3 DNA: TGCGCCAGCAGGACCATATTGAACACTGAAGCTTTCTTT.

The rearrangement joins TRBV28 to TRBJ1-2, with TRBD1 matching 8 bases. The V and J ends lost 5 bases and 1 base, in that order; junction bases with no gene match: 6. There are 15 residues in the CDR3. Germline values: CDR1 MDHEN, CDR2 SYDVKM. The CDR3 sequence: CASSAGTGLNYGYTF. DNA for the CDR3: TGTGCCAGCAGTGCCGGGACAGGACTTAACTATGGCTACACCTTC.

In DNA form, the CDR3 reads TGTGCCTGGAGCGACGGGACAGTTACCAATCAGCCCCAGCATTTT. It is translated as CAWSDGTVTNQPQHF. J is TRBJ1-5 and V is TRBV30, with 7 bases lining up with TRBD1. CDR3 length: 15 amino acids. In germline, CDR1 is GTSNPN, CDR2 SVGIG (reference sequence). With 3 bases clipped from V and 3 bases from J, the junction kept 8 bases outside the gene matches.

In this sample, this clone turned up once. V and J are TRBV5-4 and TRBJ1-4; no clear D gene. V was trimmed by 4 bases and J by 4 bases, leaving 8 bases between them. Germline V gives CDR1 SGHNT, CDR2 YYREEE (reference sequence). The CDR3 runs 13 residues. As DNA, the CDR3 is TGTGCCAGCAGCAGAGGAATTAATGAAAAACTGTTTTTT. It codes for CASSRGINEKLFF.